This entry lists 26 T cell receptor beta chains sequenced from one sample in a study of T cells after yellow fever vaccination. TCRdb used MiXCR to reprocess the 5' RACE reads, holding one entry per CDR3 protein. Of 500,000 to 650,000 distinct CDR3 sequences in the sample, about a sixth were seen once. The sequencing here drew on PBMCs, taken less than 6 days after the first yellow fever vaccination. All receptors come from a man younger than 30 who received the YFV17D yellow fever vaccine.

The chain is built from TRBV10-3 and TRBJ2-7, with 8 bases matching TRBD1. With V trimmed by 5 bases and J by 9 bases, 12 bases remained unmatched. Germline CDR1 and CDR2: ENHRY and SYGVKD. This CDR3 has 14 residues. CDR3 residues: CAISPPGTGSRQYF. The CDR3 nucleotides read TGTGCCATCAGTCCCCCCGGGACAGGTAGTCGGCAGTACTTC.

This clonotype was found many times. The V gene is TRBV4-2, the J gene TRBJ1-2, with D perhaps TRBD1 (5 bases). Germline V CDR1 and CDR2: LGHNA, YNFKEQ. Trimming removed 0 bases at V and 4 bases at J, with 12 bases between. The length of the CDR3 is 15 residues. This chain's CDR3 is CASSQDPGGTYGYTF. In DNA form, the CDR3 reads TGTGCCAGCAGCCAAGATCCTGGGGGTACCTATGGCTACACCTTC.

Worth noting for this clonotype: A clone one base away is much larger, so this may be a read error. The rearrangement links TRBV6-6 to TRBJ2-5; D is unresolved. This CDR3 contains 12 residues. Trimming removed 5 bases at V and 5 bases at J, with 9 bases between. In germline, CDR1 is MNHNY, CDR2 SVGAGI (reference sequence). Here the CDR3 DNA reads TGTGCCAGCAGTAGGACCAACGAGACCCAGTACTTC. Translation: CASSRTNETQYF.

The CDR3 coding sequence is TGTGCCAGCAGTTTCGACAGGAAACAGTTCTTC. This codes for CASSFDRKQFF. V and J are TRBV6-2 or TRBV6-3 and TRBJ2-1; possible D gene TRBD1, 6 bases. This CDR3 has 11 amino acids. CDR1 is MNHEY and CDR2 is SVGEGT in the germline V gene. The germline V and J ends were trimmed by 4 bases and 13 bases, with 11 bases remaining between them.

CDR3 nucleotide sequence: TGTGCCAGCAGTTTCAGTGATCAGCCCCAGCATTTT. This gives the protein CASSFSDQPQHF. This chain joins TRBV12-3 or TRBV12-4 and TRBJ1-5; D is ambiguous. This CDR3 has 12 residues. The V gene lost 3 bases and the J gene lost 5 bases, with 5 bases spanning the gap.

This sequence joins TRBV5-1 and TRBJ2-1; D might be TRBD1 or TRBD2, each matching 6 bases. Germline V CDR1 and CDR2: SGHRS, YFSETQ. The CDR3 length is 15 residues. Trimming left V 0 bases short and J 4 bases short, with 11 bases between. The CDR3 nucleotides are TGCGCCAGCAGCTTGGCGGGGGCGTTGTACAATGAGCAGTTCTTC. It specifies CASSLAGALYNEQFF.

There are a few counts of this clonotype. This chain connects TRBV6-6 to TRBJ2-7; TRBD1 agrees at 8 bases. Per the germline V gene, CDR1 is MNHNY and CDR2 is SVGAGI (reference sequence). Losses at the gene ends were 4 bases for V and 5 bases for J; bases not matched to a gene: 4. The CDR3 runs to 13 residues. CDR3 in amino acids: CASSFVRGHEQYV. The CDR3 DNA sequence: TGTGCCAGCAGTTTCGTCAGGGGGCACGAGCAGTACGTC.

This clonotype turned up a few times. The chain links TRBV6-2 or TRBV6-3 to TRBJ2-6, with D perhaps TRBD2 (5 bases). The V and J ends lost 6 bases and 0 bases respectively, with 12 bases between them. Germline-derived CDR1 and CDR2 are MNHEY and SVGEGT. This CDR3 is built from 16 residues. The CDR3 nucleotides read TGTGCCAGCAGAGATGCCCTAGCCTCTGGGGCCAACGTCCTGACTTTC. Its translation is CASRDALASGANVLTF.

The V call is TRBV10-3, the J call TRBJ2-2; 11 bases match TRBD2. Germline CDR1 is ENHRY and CDR2 is SYGVKD. This CDR3 has 16 amino acids. The trim removed 4 bases at V and 2 bases at J, leaving 3 bases unmatched. DNA for the CDR3: TGTGCCATCAGTGTGGGACTAGCGGCAAACACCGGGGAGCTGTTTTTT. This gives the protein CAISVGLAANTGELFF.

There are a few counts of this clonotype. The chain couples TRBV4-3 to TRBJ2-7; 8 nucleotides line up with TRBD1. The length of the CDR3 is 15 residues. The V gene's germline CDR1 is LGHNA and CDR2 YSLEER. Trimming removed 9 bases from V and 3 bases from J; junction bases left unmatched: 13. In nucleotides, the CDR3 is TGCGCCAGACCTTACGGGGGACAGGCTTACTACGAGCAGTACGTC. It translates to CARPYGGQAYYEQYV.

A few counts support this clonotype. V is TRBV3-1 and J is TRBJ2-5; TRBD2 is a possible D gene (6 bases). V lost 2 bases and J lost 2, with 12 bases in between. The CDR3 contains 15 residues. Per germline, CDR1 LGHDT and CDR2 YNNKEL (reference sequence). CDR3 sequence reads: CASSQYGGEQETQYF. CDR3 DNA: TGTGCCAGCAGCCAATACGGAGGGGAGCAAGAGACCCAGTACTTC.

The rearrangement uses TRBV9 and TRBJ1-1; D ambiguous. Germline V gives CDR1 SGDLS, CDR2 YYNGEE. Trimming removed 4 bases at V and 2 bases at J, with 15 bases between. The CDR3 covers 15 residues. CDR3 in DNA: TGTGCCAGCAGCCCCCCGGGGAGGGCCAACACTGAAGCTTTCTTT. It encodes CASSPPGRANTEAFF.

The rearrangement links TRBV4-1 to TRBJ2-7, with D uncertain. The germline V and J ends were trimmed by 0 bases and 3 bases, with 9 bases remaining between them. The CDR3 is 14 residues long. Germline V CDR1 and CDR2: MGHRA, YSYEKL. CDR3 residues: CASSQDPTYYEQYF. The CDR3 DNA reads TGCGCCAGCAGCCAAGATCCGACCTACTACGAGCAGTACTTC.

The chain uses TRBV12-3 or TRBV12-4 and TRBJ2-5, with D perhaps TRBD2 (6 bases). The ends were cut back, 6 bases at V and 9 bases at J, with 20 bases in the middle. This CDR3 is built from 14 residues. CDR3 in DNA: TGTGCCAGCAGGTACCGGGACTCTCAGTGGGCCCAGTACTTC. This codes for CASRYRDSQWAQYF.

The chain couples TRBV7-8 to TRBJ1-6, with no clear D. V was clipped by 1 base and J by 3 bases, with 10 bases between them. The CDR3 runs to 16 residues. The V gene's germline CDR1 is SGHVS and CDR2 FQNEAQ. CDR3 DNA: TGTGCCAGCAGCTTAGAAGCCGTGGGCTATAATTCACCCCTCCACTTT. Translation gives CASSLEAVGYNSPLHF.

This clonotype was detected a few times. The chain combines TRBV30 with TRBJ2-1, with a tentative D call TRBD1 (6 bases). This CDR3 spans 12 amino acids. Germline-derived CDR1 and CDR2 are GTSNPN and SVGIG (reference sequence). Trimming shortened V by 1 base and J by 10 bases, and 11 bases separated the two germline ends. CDR3 loop: CAWSERTAEQFF. CDR3 DNA: TGTGCCTGGAGTGAGAGGACAGCAGAGCAGTTCTTC. The full variable domain, its missing parts supplied by reference TRBV30 and TRBJ2-1, is SQTIHQWPATLVQPVGSPLSLECTVEGTSNPNLYWYRQAAGRGLQLLFYSVGIGQISSEVPQNLSASRPQDRQFILSSKKLLLSDSGFYLCAWSERTAEQFFGPGTRLTVL.

The chain employs TRBV15 and TRBJ2-2, with a tentative D call TRBD2 (5 bases). The length of the CDR3 is 13 residues. V shed 5 bases and J shed 6 bases, with 10 bases lying between them. CDR1 and CDR2 from the germline V gene are LNHNV and YYDKDF (reference sequence). The CDR3 DNA reads as TGTGCCACCAGCGGGAAGGAGGCCGGGGAGCTGTTTTTT. Translated: CATSGKEAGELFF. Using reference TRBV15 and TRBJ2-2 for the parts outside the CDR3, the full variable domain is DAMVIQNPRYQVTQFGKPVTLSCSQTLNHNVMYWYQQKSSQAPKLLFHYYDKDFNNEADTPDNFQSRRPNTSFCFLDIRSPGLGDTAMYLCATSGKEAGELFFGEGSRLTVL.

This chain links TRBV12-3 or TRBV12-4 with TRBJ2-7; D remains unclear. There are 13 residues in the CDR3. Trimming shortened V by 2 bases and J by 2 bases, and 7 bases separated the two germline ends. The DNA for the CDR3 is TGTGCCAGCAGTTTACGGCAGACCTACGAGCAGTACTTC. Its translation is CASSLRQTYEQYF.

In this sample, this clonotype turned up a few times. The rearrangement joins TRBV7-9 to TRBJ1-2; TRBD1 aligns across 8 bases. Germline CDR1 and CDR2: SEHNR and FQNEAQ (reference sequence). The CDR3 is made up of 15 amino acids. J lost 4 bases, V lost 5 bases, and 9 bases had no gene match. The CDR3 nucleotides read TGTGCCAGCAGCCCGGGGACAGGCGCGGGCTATGGCTACACCTTC. This gives the protein CASSPGTGAGYGYTF.

This clonotype was detected ten times or more. The rearrangement joins TRBV5-6 to TRBJ1-2; D not certain. From germline, CDR1 is SGHDT and CDR2 YYEEEE. V lost 0 bases, J lost 4 bases, and 7 bases lay in between. The CDR3 extends over 13 amino acids. The CDR3 region is CASSLDGSYGYTF. The CDR3 DNA sequence: TGTGCCAGCAGCTTGGACGGCAGCTATGGCTACACCTTC.

This clonotype occurred a few times. This chain links TRBV9 with TRBJ1-4, with a weak D call TRBD1 (6 bases). From germline, CDR1 is SGDLS and CDR2 YYNGEE. The V and J ends lost 4 bases and 7 bases respectively, with 17 bases between them. This CDR3 has 15 amino acids. The CDR3 loop is CASSPGGGAGEKLFF. CDR3 in DNA: TGTGCCAGCAGCCCCGGAGGGGGGGCGGGTGAAAAACTGTTTTTT.

The chain uses TRBV6-1 and TRBJ1-6; tentatively, D is TRBD1 (5 bases). This CDR3 comprises 16 residues. Germline V CDR1 and CDR2: MNHNS, SASEGT. Trimming removed 6 bases at V and 9 bases at J, with 21 bases between. CDR3 in amino acids: CASRDVGREKGSPLHF. The CDR3 coding sequence is TGTGCCAGCAGAGACGTGGGGCGGGAAAAGGGTTCACCCCTCCACTTT.

CDR3 DNA: TGTGCCAGCAGCTTAGTATCTGGCGGGGGGGCAATCACAGATACGCAGTATTTT. Amino acid sequence: CASSLVSGGGAITDTQYF. The rearrangement joins TRBV13 to TRBJ2-3, with 9 bases identical to TRBD2. The germline gives CDR1 PRHDT, CDR2 FYEKMQ (reference sequence). CDR3 length: 18 amino acids. J lost 2 bases, V lost 1 base, and 10 bases had no gene match.

This clonotype has more than one count but fewer than ten. The chain has TRBV7-9 and TRBJ2-1, with 7 bases fitting TRBD1. This CDR3 has 16 residues. Germline values: CDR1 SEHNR, CDR2 FQNEAQ (reference sequence). The ends lost 4 bases at V and 2 bases at J; junction bases unmatched: 8. CDR3 DNA sequence: TGTGCCAGCAGCTCAAAAACAGGGGATCCCTACAATGAGCAGTTCTTC. Its translation is CASSSKTGDPYNEQFF.

This clonotype was seen a handful of times. This chain joins TRBV4-3 and TRBJ1-6; no definite D call. V was clipped by 4 bases and J by 5 bases, with 6 bases between them. The CDR3 extends over 13 amino acids. Looked up from germline, CDR1 is LGHNA and CDR2 is YSLEER. CDR3 sequence reads: CASSLLNNSPLHF. CDR3 coding DNA: TGCGCCAGCAGCCTGCTTAATAATTCACCCCTCCACTTT.

The chain links TRBV4-2 to TRBJ2-2; the D gene is possibly TRBD1 (6 bases). The CDR3 runs to 15 residues. Germline V lookup: CDR1 LGHNA, CDR2 YNFKEQ. The ends were cut back, 1 base at V and 7 bases at J, with 13 bases in the middle. CDR3 loop: CASSQGQVGHGELFF. The DNA for the CDR3 is TGTGCCAGCAGCCAAGGGCAGGTGGGACACGGGGAGCTGTTTTTT.